This T cell receptor (beta chain) was sequenced for a study of cytomegalovirus exposure and HLA in healthy donors. Study-wide background: Findings of an earlier analysis included 90 million to 120 million unique TCR beta sequences from roughly 200 million T cells. When fewer than 400 donors were genotyped, 80% to 90% of them were found to fall in the Caucasian-associated ancestry cluster.

Findings and caveats of the study: Whilst most TCR sequences proved rare, a subset of public TCRs occurred across many donors. Later analysis identified a missense DCLRE1C variant that was linked to TCR beta V- and J-gene trimming.

From germline, CDR1 is SNHLY and CDR2 FYNNEI. V gave up 3 bases and J gave up 2 bases; unmatched junction bases: 6. The CDR3 loop spans 16 amino acids. With respect to this clone: The antigen remains undetermined.

The PCR made use of 60 Vbeta and 13 Jbeta primers. Generated by immunoSEQ multiplex PCR, the TCRdb table keeps only in-frame clones and is missing some. This listing includes about 39,000 clones. The sequenced sample was PBMCs. This rearrangement joins TRBV2 to TRBJ2-1; 8 bases are a match to TRBD2. The TCR sequence derives from a woman aged 25 to 45 in good health and CMV-seropositive. CDR3 coding DNA: TGTGCCAGCAGTGACCCCAGCGGGGGCCCCTACAATGAGCAGTTCTTC. Translated, it gives CASSDPSGGPYNEQFF.